Below are 18 T cell receptor beta chains sequenced from a single sample in a study of T cell responses to AZD1222 COVID-19 vaccine. Assay: immunoSEQ multiplex PCR; the TCRdb copy retains only in-frame clones and omits some. The sample holds tens of thousands of clones; roughly nine tenths are singletons and the top ten take around 4%. Sequences were derived from peripheral blood, sampled on day 0 of AZD1222 vaccination. These receptors originate from an adult in good health.

V gene TRBV15 combines with J gene TRBJ1-2; possible D gene TRBD1, 6 bases. CDR1 is LNHNV and CDR2 is YYDKDF in the germline V gene (reference sequence). V lost 5 bases and J lost 4, with 17 bases in between. The CDR3 totals 15 residues. The CDR3 nucleotides read TGTGCCACCAGCGAGGGTCGACAGGTCCTCTATGGCTACACCTTC. As protein: CATSEGRQVLYGYTF.

The chain couples TRBV9 to TRBJ1-1; a possible D gene is TRBD1 (5 bases). V was pared by 2 bases and J by 1 base, with 9 bases between. CDR3 length: 14 residues. The germline gives CDR1 SGDLS, CDR2 YYNGEE. Here the CDR3 reads CASSVQGQNTEAFF. In DNA form, the CDR3 reads TGTGCCAGCAGCGTTCAGGGCCAGAACACTGAAGCTTTCTTT.

CDR3 sequence: CASSLGGVGYGYTF. In DNA form, the CDR3 reads TGTGCCAGCAGCTTAGGAGGGGTTGGCTATGGCTACACCTTC. The genes are TRBV11-3 and TRBJ1-2; D possibly corresponds to TRBD1 (5 bases). Germline CDR1 is SGHNT and CDR2 is YENEEA. Trimming cost V 1 base and J 4 bases, with 10 bases left between them. The CDR3 is made up of 14 amino acids.

The gene calls are TRBV5-4 and TRBJ2-1, with 9 nucleotides matching TRBD2. J was trimmed by 6 bases and V by 0 bases; bases with no gene match: 7. Germline V lookup: CDR1 SGHNT, CDR2 YYREEE (reference sequence). The CDR3 sequence is 16 residues long. The CDR3 DNA reads as TGTGCCAGCAGCTTGGGACGCGGGAGGGGGGTCAATGAGCAGTTCTTC. Protein: CASSLGRGRGVNEQFF.

The CDR3 DNA is TGCAGCGTCGGAAATGGGGGAGAGACCCAGTACTTC. The encoded protein is CSVGNGGETQYF. The chain couples TRBV29-1 to TRBJ2-5; D could derive from TRBD1 or TRBD2 (5 bases each). The germline V and J ends were trimmed by 6 bases and 4 bases, with 12 bases remaining between them. The CDR3 is made up of 12 amino acids. In germline, CDR1 is SQVTM, CDR2 ANQGSEA.

This chain uses TRBV18 with TRBJ1-3, with a tentative D call TRBD1 (5 bases). CDR1 KGHSH and CDR2 LQKENI come from the germline V gene. CDR3 size: 14 residues. V lost 3 bases and J 3 bases, leaving 9 bases between the germline ends. In DNA form, the CDR3 reads TGTGCCAGCTCACCCCAGGGCATTGGAAACACCATATATTTT. Its protein product is CASSPQGIGNTIYF. Combining the CDR3 with reference TRBV18 and TRBJ1-3 gives the whole variable domain NAGVMQNPRHLVRRRGQEARLRCSPMKGHSHVYWYRQLPEEGLKFMVYLQKENIIDESGMPKERFSAEFPKEGPSILRIQQVVRGDSAAYFCASSPQGIGNTIYFGEGSWLTVV.

The CDR3 sequence is CASSLGDGQPQHF. CDR3 sequence (DNA): TGCGCCAGCAGCTTGGGAGACGGGCAGCCCCAGCATTTT. The J gene is TRBJ1-5, the V gene TRBV5-1, with D hard to call. V was shortened by 0 bases and J by 7 bases, with 8 bases between the two germline ends. This CDR3 is built from 13 residues. CDR1 is SGHRS, CDR2 YFSETQ, per germline.

The V and J genes are TRBV4-1 and TRBJ1-3; D is unresolved. This CDR3 has 13 amino acids. Germline V lookup: CDR1 MGHRA, CDR2 YSYEKL. V was pared by 0 bases and J by 4 bases, with 4 bases between. The CDR3 sequence is CASSQEGGNTIYF. The CDR3, as DNA: TGCGCCAGCAGCCAAGAGGGGGGAAACACCATATATTTT.

The chain couples TRBV11-2 to TRBJ1-5; TRBD1 might be the D (6 bases). Germline V gene lookup returns CDR1 SGHAT and CDR2 FQNNGV. This CDR3 contains 15 residues. Trimming took off 5 bases at V and 2 bases at J, with 13 bases between the two ends. The DNA for the CDR3 is TGTGCCAGCAGCGGGGTGGGGGGCCGCAATCAGCCCCAGCATTTT. Translating it yields CASSGVGGRNQPQHF.

The chain couples TRBV7-9 to TRBJ1-1; no clear D. The ends were cut back, 5 bases at V and 6 bases at J, with 13 bases in the middle. In germline, CDR1 is SEHNR, CDR2 FQNEAQ (reference sequence). The CDR3 loop spans 13 amino acids. The CDR3 sequence: CASSPYTGAEAFF. The CDR3 DNA reads TGTGCCAGCAGCCCATATACCGGGGCTGAAGCTTTCTTT.

V usage is TRBV5-6 and J usage is TRBJ2-5; D might be TRBD1 (5 bases). The length of the CDR3 is 14 residues. The V and J ends lost 0 bases and 1 base respectively, with 7 bases between them. Germline assignment: CDR1 SGHDT and CDR2 YYEEEE. This chain's CDR3 is CASSLGRVQETQYF. In DNA form, the CDR3 reads TGTGCCAGCAGCTTGGGCAGGGTCCAAGAGACCCAGTACTTC.

The chain employs TRBV5-1 and TRBJ2-7, with a weak D call TRBD2 (5 bases). Between the trimmed V and J ends, which lost 0 bases and 2 bases, there was a span of 15 bases. The CDR3 loop spans 16 amino acids. Germline assignment: CDR1 SGHRS and CDR2 YFSETQ. The CDR3 bases are TGCGCCAGCAGCTTGGGACTGGGAGCTGACCCCTACGAGCAGTACTTC. Translation gives CASSLGLGADPYEQYF.

The CDR3 coding sequence is TGTGCCAGCAGCTCAGAGGACAGTTTAATGAACACTGAAGCTTTCTTT. This translates into CASSSEDSLMNTEAFF. The rearrangement uses TRBV21-1 and TRBJ1-1; the table gives TRBD1 as D, unverified against the DNA. TRBV21-1 is labeled a pseudogene. The CDR3 is 16 amino acids.

The chain has TRBV5-4 and TRBJ1-5; D gene unclear. Trimming stripped 0 bases from V and 3 bases from J, with 10 bases between. Germline V gene data show CDR1 as SGHNT and CDR2 as YYREEE (reference sequence). CDR3 length: 15 amino acids. DNA for the CDR3: TGTGCCAGCAGCTTGGCCCCGGACTCCAATCAGCCCCAGCATTTT. Amino acid sequence: CASSLAPDSNQPQHF.

This chain connects TRBV14 to TRBJ1-5; D unresolved. Germline V gene lookup returns CDR1 SGHDN and CDR2 FVKESK. The CDR3 loop spans 13 amino acids. The V end lost 2 bases, the J end lost 2 bases, and 4 bases lay between the germline ends. The CDR3 region has the DNA TGTGCCAGCAGCCAATCGGGCAATCAGCCCCAGCATTTT. This codes for CASSQSGNQPQHF.

V and J are TRBV7-6 and TRBJ1-3, with D maybe TRBD1 (6 bases). CDR1 and CDR2 (germline): SGHVS, FNYEAQ. The CDR3 extends over 17 amino acids. Trimming took 2 bases from V and 0 from J, leaving 14 bases between them. CDR3 coding DNA: TGTGCCAGCAGCTTATCGACAGGCCTCCCCTCTGGAAACACCATATATTTT. It specifies CASSLSTGLPSGNTIYF.

The rearrangement uses TRBV7-8 and TRBJ2-2, with TRBD2 matching 12 bases. The V and J ends lost 5 bases and 6 bases, in that order; junction bases with no gene match: 4. Germline CDR1 and CDR2: SGHVS and FQNEAQ. The length of the CDR3 is 15 residues. CDR3 coding DNA: TGTGCCAGCAGCAAAGGACTAGCGGGGTCCGGGGAGCTGTTTTTT. It specifies CASSKGLAGSGELFF.

This clone has a handful of counts. This chain uses TRBV18 with TRBJ2-7, with 7 bases fitting TRBD2. CDR3 length: 13 amino acids. J was trimmed by 0 bases and V by 10 bases; bases with no gene match: 6. The V gene's germline CDR1 is KGHSH and CDR2 LQKENI. CDR3 protein: CATAREGSYEQYF. DNA for the CDR3: TGTGCCACTGCTAGGGAGGGCTCCTACGAGCAGTACTTC.